This TCR beta chain comes out of a study of blood T cell repertoires in COVID-19. Study-level background: There were acute and convalescent COVID-19 samples, and they came from the United States, Italy and Spain. PBMCs, B-cell-depleted T cells, or T cells were the source of the cDNA or gDNA that made up the material.

Trimming cost V 0 bases and J 8 bases, with 14 bases left between them. The CDR3 is 15 residues long. Germline values: CDR1 MNHEY, CDR2 SMNVEV (reference sequence). Per the study methods: Estimation of nucleated cell counts was performed using reference gene primer amplification. TCRdb's copy holds only in-frame clones and misses some; the assay was immunoSEQ multiplex PCR. Clonal size and the V and J genes are those of that table, whereas D and trimming came from the DNA. The sample holds under 15,000 clones, 65% to 90% seen once. The genes are TRBV27 and TRBJ2-1; D is unclear. This clonotype originated in a middle-aged man with active or convalescent COVID-19. Input material: peripheral blood. In DNA, the CDR3 is TGTGCCAGCAGTTTATCAGCTAGATCCTCCGATGAGCAGTTCTTC. Translated: CASSLSARSSDEQFF.